These 27 T cell receptor beta chains originate from one sample sequenced in a study of shared clonotypes between healthy human individuals. Generated by immunoSEQ multiplex PCR, the TCRdb table keeps only in-frame clones and is missing some. The table includes millions of clones, over 85% detected once. Material for sequencing was naive CD4+ T cells sorted from blood. Subset indicated: CD45RA+ positively selected. The receptor source for this set is a man between 18 and 29 years old in good health.

J is TRBJ1-2 and V is TRBV5-1; 10 bases match TRBD1. This CDR3 has 17 residues. Unmatched junction bases numbered 7, after V lost 0 bases and J lost 2 bases. Germline V gives CDR1 SGHRS, CDR2 YFSETQ. CDR3 bases: TGCGCCAGCAGCTTGGCCACCGGGACAGGGGTCAACTATGGCTACACCTTC. Protein: CASSLATGTGVNYGYTF.

The chain employs TRBV5-3 and TRBJ2-7; D remains ambiguous. TRBV5-3 counts as an open reading frame of uncertain function. Trimming shortened V by 4 bases and J by 6 bases, and 23 bases separated the two germline ends. The CDR3 runs 16 residues. CDR3 residues: CARSGGIRLFPPEQYF. CDR3 bases: TGTGCCAGAAGCGGCGGTATCAGGCTTTTCCCCCCCGAGCAGTACTTC.

The chain carries TRBV29-1 and TRBJ2-1; 9 bases align to TRBD1. Germline V lookup: CDR1 SQVTM, CDR2 ANQGSEA. This CDR3 region has 14 residues. The trim removed 6 bases at V and 6 bases at J, leaving 9 bases unmatched. CDR3 DNA sequence: TGCAGCGTGTACCGGGACAGGGCTTCCAATGAGCAGTTCTTC. It translates to CSVYRDRASNEQFF.

About this clone: The same CDR3 also results from other DNA sequences found in this sample. The DNA of the CDR3 is TGTGCCTGGGGAGACAGGGGCTACACCTTC. Protein: CAWGDRGYTF. V usage is TRBV30 and J usage is TRBJ1-2; D is possibly TRBD1 (6 bases). This CDR3 spans 10 amino acids. Trimming left V 5 bases short and J 8 bases short, with 9 bases between. Germline CDR1 GTSNPN, CDR2 SVGIG (reference sequence).

As for this clone: The sample carries other DNA sequences with the same CDR3. V and J are TRBV2 and TRBJ1-4, with 10 nucleotides matching TRBD1. Germline lookup yields CDR1 SNHLY and CDR2 FYNNEI. V lost 1 base, J lost 5 bases, and 1 base stayed unmatched. CDR3 length equals 15 residues. The CDR3 coding sequence is TGTGCCAGCAGTGAAGGGGGACAGGGGAATGAAAAACTGTTTTTT. Protein: CASSEGGQGNEKLFF. Full variable domain (outside the CDR3, taken from reference TRBV2 and TRBJ1-4): EPEVTQTPSHQVTQMGQEVILRCVPISNHLYFYWYRQILGQKVEFLVSFYNNEISEKSEIFDDQFSVERPDGSNFTLKIRSTKLEDSAMYFCASSEGGQGNEKLFFGSGTQLSVL.

This chain connects TRBV7-2 to TRBJ2-2; D is unresolved. The germline CDR1 and CDR2 sequences are SGHTA and FQGNSA. V lost 1 base and J lost 7, with 7 bases in between. The CDR3 loop spans 13 amino acids. CDR3 in amino acids: CASSLVVSGELFF. Here the CDR3 DNA reads TGTGCCAGCAGCTTAGTTGTGAGCGGGGAGCTGTTTTTT. The full variable domain, its missing parts supplied by reference TRBV7-2 and TRBJ2-2, is GAGVSQSPSNKVTEKGKDVELRCDPISGHTALYWYRQSLGQGLEFLIYFQGNSAPDKSGLPSDRFSAERTGGSVSTLTIQRTQQEDSAVYLCASSLVVSGELFFGEGSRLTVL.

This clone was seen a single time. The chain carries TRBV19 and TRBJ2-7; tentative D call: TRBD1 (5 bases). Trimming pared 4 bases from V and 6 bases from J, leaving 10 bases between. The CDR3 has 12 amino acids. The germline V gene encodes CDR1 LNHDA and CDR2 SQIVND (reference sequence). CDR3 residues: CASSTSGSEQYF. CDR3 nucleotides: TGTGCCAGTAGTACCTCAGGGTCCGAGCAGTACTTC.

The table lists this clone with a count of one. The chain combines TRBV5-4 with TRBJ2-5; 11 bases line up with TRBD1. CDR3 length: 17 amino acids. With V trimmed by 4 bases and J by 1 base, 9 bases remained unmatched. The germline V gene has CDR1 SGHNT and CDR2 YYREEE (reference sequence). The CDR3 DNA is TGTGCCAGCAGCCCCGCGGACAGGGGGCGTCCCCAAGAGACCCAGTACTTC. This encodes CASSPADRGRPQETQYF.

The chain carries TRBV14 and TRBJ1-1; TRBD1 might be the D (5 bases). Trimming took 4 bases from V and 3 from J, leaving 6 bases between them. The CDR3 consists of 12 residues. Germline V gives CDR1 SGHDN, CDR2 FVKESK. This chain's CDR3 is CASSRRDTEAFF. The CDR3 DNA reads TGTGCCAGCAGCCGCAGGGACACTGAAGCTTTCTTT.

With regard to this clone: The junction departs from the called germline gene at one end, perhaps through a read error. The V gene is TRBV20-1, the J gene TRBJ2-3, with 7 bases identical to TRBD1. The CDR3 is made up of 9 amino acids. Germline CDR1 DFQATT, CDR2 SNEGSKA (reference sequence). Here the CDR3 reads CSVMDRSLF. CDR3 nucleotide sequence: TGCAGTGTTATGGACAGGTCCCTCTTT.

This sequence joins TRBV2 and TRBJ1-1, with 11 bases that match TRBD1. Trimming cost V 8 bases and J 1 base; bases outside gene matches: 3. Germline V gene data show CDR1 as SNHLY and CDR2 as FYNNEI. This CDR3 comprises 14 residues. The CDR3 coding sequence is TGTGCCAGCGCTGGACAGGGGGCGAACACTGAAGCTTTCTTT. Amino acid sequence: CASAGQGANTEAFF.

This rearrangement joins TRBV19 to TRBJ2-7; 7 nucleotides align to TRBD1. Unmatched junction bases numbered 6, after V lost 5 bases and J lost 2 bases. The germline V gene encodes CDR1 LNHDA and CDR2 SQIVND (reference sequence). The CDR3 has 14 amino acids. CDR3 nucleotide sequence: TGTGCCAGTAGTCGGGACAGCTTCACCTACGAGCAGTACTTC. This codes for CASSRDSFTYEQYF.

The chain is built from TRBV6-1 and TRBJ1-1, with D tentatively TRBD1 (5 bases). The CDR3 has 16 amino acids. CDR1 and CDR2 from the germline V gene are MNHNS and SASEGT. The V end lost 2 bases, the J end lost 0 bases, and 13 bases lay between the germline ends. CDR3 residues: CASSELAGQMNTEAFF. CDR3 nucleotide sequence: TGTGCCAGCAGTGAATTGGCTGGACAAATGAACACTGAAGCTTTCTTT.

This clone was found once. V is TRBV7-9 and J is TRBJ2-7; D possibly matches TRBD1 or TRBD2 (6 bases each). With 2 bases removed from V and 6 bases from J, the gap between germline ends came to 20 bases. The germline V gene has CDR1 SEHNR and CDR2 FQNEAQ (reference sequence). This CDR3 has 16 amino acids. The CDR3 DNA follows: TGTGCCAGCAGCTTAACATTGGGCAGGGGAGGCGGCGAGCAGTACTTC. This gives the protein CASSLTLGRGGGEQYF.

The V call is TRBV12-5, the J call TRBJ2-2; D is perhaps TRBD1 (6 bases). CDR1 is LGHNT, CDR2 FRNRAP, per germline. There are 15 residues in the CDR3. The ends were cut back, 5 bases at V and 7 bases at J, with 17 bases in the middle. CDR3 bases: TGTGCTAGTGGTAAAACCGGGACACCTATCGGGGAGCTGTTTTTT. Protein: CASGKTGTPIGELFF.

In its sample, this clone was seen once. This chain uses TRBV5-8 with TRBJ2-1; D unresolved. V dropped 5 bases and J dropped 6 bases, with 12 bases sitting between them. The CDR3 sequence is 13 residues long. The germline CDR1 and CDR2 sequences are SGHTS and YDEGEE. The CDR3 loop is CASRAPPSNEQFF. DNA for the CDR3: TGTGCCAGCAGGGCCCCCCCAAGCAATGAGCAGTTCTTC. Looking up the rest from reference TRBV5-8 and TRBJ2-1 gives the full variable domain: EAGVTQSPTHLIKTRGQQATLRCSPISGHTSVYWYQQALGLGLQFLLWYDEGEERNRGNFPPRFSGRQFPNYSSELNVNALELEDSALYLCASRAPPSNEQFFGPGTRLTVL.

The CDR3 sequence: CASQPGPGTDTQYF. DNA for the CDR3: TGCGCCAGCCAACCGGGACCAGGCACAGATACGCAGTATTTT. The genes are TRBV5-1 and TRBJ2-3, with D possibly being TRBD1 or TRBD2 (5 bases each). Germline CDR1 reads SGHRS; CDR2 reads YFSETQ. V was clipped by 7 bases and J by 1 base, with 13 bases between them. The CDR3 is 14 residues long.

This chain connects TRBV27 to TRBJ1-6; TRBD1 aligns across 8 bases. Germline CDR1 MNHEY, CDR2 SMNVEV (reference sequence). The CDR3 runs 18 residues. Losses at the gene ends were 2 bases for V and 0 bases for J; bases not matched to a gene: 6. DNA for the CDR3: TGTGCCAGCAGTTTACGGGGACAGGACAGCTCCTATAATTCACCCCTCCACTTT. The encoded protein is CASSLRGQDSSYNSPLHF.

About this clone itself: Other DNA sequences in the sample encode the same CDR3. J is TRBJ2-7 and V is TRBV6-5; 8 nucleotides line up with TRBD2. CDR1 and CDR2 (germline): MNHEY, SVGAGI. The CDR3 has 11 amino acids. V trimming: 8 bases; J trimming: 7 bases; junction bases outside the gene matches: 4. This CDR3 is CASRGGSEQYF. For the CDR3, the DNA is TGTGCCAGCCGGGGGGGCAGTGAGCAGTACTTC.

The chain links TRBV28 to TRBJ1-1, with 10 bases matching TRBD1. Germline-derived CDR1 and CDR2 are MDHEN and SYDVKM. The CDR3 is made up of 15 amino acids. Germline trimming cut 2 bases from V and 5 bases from J; bases unmatched to any gene: 5. The CDR3 DNA is TGTGCCAGCAGTTTACCCCGGACAGGGGGGACTGAAGCTTTCTTT. It yields the protein CASSLPRTGGTEAFF.

V gene TRBV6-1 combines with J gene TRBJ1-3; D is undetermined. Trimming pared 6 bases from V and 2 bases from J, leaving 11 bases between. Germline assignment: CDR1 MNHNS and CDR2 SASEGT. The CDR3 runs to 14 residues. As DNA, the CDR3 is TGTGCCAGCAGGACCCCGGGGACTGGAAACACCATATATTTT. As protein: CASRTPGTGNTIYF.

This chain joins TRBV10-2 and TRBJ2-7, with D maybe TRBD1 (5 bases). The germline gives CDR1 WSHSY, CDR2 SAAADI. The CDR3 consists of 14 residues. Trimming pared 4 bases from V and 5 bases from J, leaving 15 bases between. The CDR3, as DNA: TGCGCCAGCAGTGGGGGCGATCCCCTGAACGAGCAGTACTTC. Encoded protein: CASSGGDPLNEQYF.

J is TRBJ1-3 and V is TRBV9; weak D call: TRBD1 (5 bases). The CDR3 consists of 15 residues. Germline V lookup: CDR1 SGDLS, CDR2 YYNGEE. The V and J ends lost 7 bases and 0 bases respectively, with 14 bases between them. CDR3 nucleotide sequence: TGTGCCAGCGCGAGGGGCACTCTCTCTGGAAACACCATATATTTT. Its protein is CASARGTLSGNTIYF.

Concerning this clone itself: Possible read error: a much larger clone is one base away. This rearrangement joins TRBV6-6 to TRBJ1-6, with a tentative D call TRBD1 (5 bases). The CDR3 consists of 13 residues. V lost 4 bases and J lost 5, with 6 bases in between. Germline-derived CDR1 and CDR2 are MNHNY and SVGAGI (reference sequence). The DNA for the CDR3 is TGTGCCAGCAGTTGGGGGGATAATTCACCCCTCCACTTT. Translated: CASSWGDNSPLHF.

This clone was found once. The junction shows a germline mismatch at one end, possibly a read error. V usage is TRBV6-1 and J usage is TRBJ2-5; 9 bases map to TRBD2. This CDR3 is built from 15 residues. Germline V gene lookup returns CDR1 MNHNS and CDR2 SASEGT. The CDR3 region is CASREDSGRWETQYF. CDR3 DNA sequence: TGTGCCAGCAGGGAAGATAGCGGGAGATGGGAGACCCAGTACTTC.

This clone was recorded once. This sequence joins TRBV7-9 and TRBJ2-5, with 12 bases identical to TRBD1. Losses at the gene ends were 3 bases for V and 3 bases for J; bases not matched to a gene: 14. The germline V gene has CDR1 SEHNR and CDR2 FQNEAQ (reference sequence). The CDR3 is made up of 19 amino acids. Here the CDR3 reads CASSFGLPGTGGFKETQYF. The CDR3 bases are TGTGCCAGCAGCTTTGGGTTGCCAGGGACAGGGGGCTTCAAAGAGACCCAGTACTTC.

The chain links TRBV7-6 to TRBJ2-5, with D possibly matching TRBD2 (6 bases). The V gene lost 1 base and the J gene lost 2 bases, with 17 bases spanning the gap. The CDR3 length is 17 residues. CDR1 is SGHVS and CDR2 is FNYEAQ in the germline V gene. The DNA for the CDR3 is TGTGCCAGCAGCTTAGGTAGTAGCGGAGGGAGACAAGAGACCCAGTACTTC. This gives the protein CASSLGSSGGRQETQYF.